The 8 T cell receptor beta chains in this list originate from one sample, sequenced in a study of response to subunit inactivated influenza vaccine. One entry per CDR3 protein, called by TCRdb with MiXCR from the RT-PCR reads. The data contain about 190,000 distinct CDR3 sequences, 13% to 15% of them singletons. Sequenced material: CD8+ T cells sorted from PBMCs, taken about 5 days after vaccination. These receptors were taken from a man aged 50 to 59 who received an inactivated influenza vaccine.

This clonotype showed up just a few times. The J gene is TRBJ2-7, the V gene TRBV6-1; tentative D call: TRBD2 (7 bases). This CDR3 spans 13 amino acids. Germline V lookup: CDR1 MNHNS, CDR2 SASEGT. V was cut by 6 bases and J by 3 bases, with 12 bases left in between. CDR3 residues: CASRGGVSYEQYF. The CDR3 DNA follows: TGTGCCAGCAGAGGGGGGGTAAGCTACGAGCAGTACTTC.

This clonotype was counted a few times. The chain couples TRBV5-1 to TRBJ2-2; D possibly corresponds to TRBD2 (6 bases). The V and J ends lost 0 bases and 6 bases respectively, with 12 bases between them. This CDR3 contains 15 residues. Per the germline V gene, CDR1 is SGHRS and CDR2 is YFSETQ. The DNA of the CDR3 is TGCGCCAGCAGCTTGGTCCTGGGGGGAGCCGGGGAGCTGTTTTTT. Amino acid sequence: CASSLVLGGAGELFF.

The genes are TRBV29-1 and TRBJ2-3; possible D gene TRBD2, 6 bases. Trimming took off 1 base at V and 6 bases at J, with 14 bases between the two ends. CDR3 length: 14 residues. Germline V gene data show CDR1 as SQVTM and CDR2 as ANQGSEA. The CDR3 nucleotides are TGCAGCGTTGAAGTCGCGACACGGGGGGATACGCAGTATTTT. This encodes CSVEVATRGDTQYF.

This clonotype was observed a handful of times. The rearrangement joins TRBV24-1 to TRBJ2-1; D is unclear. V was cut by 7 bases and J by 14 bases, with 5 bases left in between. Germline-derived CDR1 and CDR2 are KGHDR and SFDVKD. The length of the CDR3 is 8 residues. The CDR3 protein is CATSEEFF. CDR3 in DNA: TGTGCCACCAGCGAGGAGTTCTTC.

This clonotype was seen only a few times. The chain uses TRBV6-5 and TRBJ2-7; no definite D call. V was shortened by 0 bases and J by 4 bases, with 7 bases between the two germline ends. Per the germline V gene, CDR1 is MNHEY and CDR2 is SVGAGI. The CDR3 spans 13 residues. The CDR3 DNA follows: TGTGCCAGCAGTTACTCGGGAAAATACGAGCAGTACTTC. Amino acid sequence: CASSYSGKYEQYF.

The chain is built from TRBV6-5 and TRBJ1-1; possibly TRBD1 for D (5 bases). Germline CDR1 MNHEY, CDR2 SVGAGI. This CDR3 has 15 residues. Trimming pared 0 bases from V and 3 bases from J, leaving 11 bases between. The DNA of the CDR3 is TGTGCCAGCAGTTACTCTGGGGGGTTTTACACTGAAGCTTTCTTT. This gives the protein CASSYSGGFYTEAFF.

This clonotype occurred a few times. The J gene is TRBJ2-1, the V gene TRBV7-2; TRBD2 matches 9 bases. Per the germline V gene, CDR1 is SGHTA and CDR2 is FQGNSA. The CDR3 totals 15 residues. After removal of 5 bases from V and 2 bases from J, the junction contained 4 bases not matched to a gene. CDR3 in DNA: TGTGCCAGCAGCCTCAGCGGGGGGACCTACAATGAGCAGTTCTTC. It codes for CASSLSGGTYNEQFF.

This sequence joins TRBV4-1 and TRBJ2-5, with 12 bases lining up with TRBD1. Unmatched junction bases numbered 8, after V lost 8 bases and J lost 4 bases. Germline CDR1 is MGHRA and CDR2 is YSYEKL. The CDR3 is 15 residues long. CDR3 residues: CASAPGQGARETQYF. The CDR3 DNA reads TGCGCCAGCGCCCCGGGACAGGGGGCGAGAGAGACCCAGTACTTC.